The 27 T cell receptor beta chains in this list originate from one sample, sequenced in a study of graft-versus-host responses after intestinal transplantation. No antigen has been identified for these receptors. TCRdb's table, derived via immunoSEQ multiplex PCR, lists solely in-frame clones and lacks some. The sample has about 97,000 clones, roughly 89% seen once. The material was unstimulated CD4+ T cells sorted from spleen or lymph node cells, obtained before transplant. All receptors derive from a human donor who was the organ donor for an intestinal transplant.

V and J are TRBV5-1 and TRBJ2-7, with D perhaps TRBD2 (5 bases). Between the trimmed V and J ends, which lost 4 bases and 3 bases, there was a span of 14 bases. CDR3 size: 14 residues. Germline V CDR1 and CDR2: SGHRS, YFSETQ. As DNA, the CDR3 is TGCGCCAGCAGCCTGAGACTACGAAACTACGAGCAGTACTTC. This translates into CASSLRLRNYEQYF.

V gene TRBV4-3 combines with J gene TRBJ2-5; D gene ambiguous. This CDR3 comprises 14 residues. Trimming took off 0 bases at V and 5 bases at J, with 10 bases between the two ends. Germline-derived CDR1 and CDR2 are LGHNA and YSLEER. The CDR3 bases are TGCGCCAGCAGCCAAGAGCGAGGATGGGAGACCCAGTACTTC. This gives the protein CASSQERGWETQYF.

The chain joins TRBV19 to TRBJ1-2; TRBD1 is a possible D gene (6 bases). V was shortened by 6 bases and J by 4 bases, with 12 bases between the two germline ends. The CDR3 length is 13 residues. The germline V gene encodes CDR1 LNHDA and CDR2 SQIVND (reference sequence). The CDR3 DNA reads as TGTGCCAGTAGCCTACAGGGCACCTATGGCTACACCTTC. This sequence encodes CASSLQGTYGYTF.

The V and J genes are TRBV20-1 and TRBJ2-1; D perhaps matches TRBD2 (5 bases). Deletions cut 7 bases from V and 7 bases from J, with 11 bases between. Looked up from germline, CDR1 is DFQATT and CDR2 is SNEGSKA (reference sequence). This CDR3 has 11 residues. CDR3 sequence reads: CSEPRGNEQFF. For the CDR3, the DNA is TGCAGTGAACCCCGGGGTAATGAGCAGTTCTTC.

The chain uses TRBV30 and TRBJ2-7, with TRBD2 matching over 12 bases. CDR1 and CDR2 from the germline V gene are GTSNPN and SVGIG (reference sequence). The CDR3 sequence is 14 residues long. Trimming took 4 bases from V and 4 from J; bases not matched to a gene: 5. CDR3: CAWTSGGAGYEQYF. In DNA, the CDR3 is TGTGCCTGGACTAGCGGGGGGGCTGGGTACGAGCAGTACTTC.

The rearrangement links TRBV7-6 to TRBJ1-6, with no clear D. Trimming left V 7 bases short and J 11 bases short, with 21 bases between. The length of the CDR3 is 15 residues. Looked up from germline, CDR1 is SGHVS and CDR2 is FNYEAQ. The CDR3 region has the DNA TGTGCCAGCAACAAGAGGGATACCCCTTTTCCACCCCTCCACTTT. It encodes CASNKRDTPFPPLHF.

The CDR3 sequence is CASSPQSRTGFRGQYF. DNA of the CDR3: TGTGCCAGCAGCCCACAATCCAGGACAGGGTTCAGGGGGCAGTACTTC. V is TRBV16 and J is TRBJ2-7; TRBD1 agrees at 8 bases. Per the germline V gene, CDR1 is KGHSY and CDR2 is FQNENV. J gave up 9 bases and V 4 bases, and 17 bases lay outside the gene matches. This CDR3 is built from 16 residues.

With regard to this clone: One end of the junction fails to match germline, which may point to a read error. This chain joins TRBV6-1 and TRBJ2-2, with 8 bases fitting TRBD1. Germline loops: CDR1 MNHNS, CDR2 SASEGT. The CDR3 sequence is 16 residues long. The CDR3 is CASSAQGQANTGGLFF. The DNA for the CDR3 is TGTGCCAGCAGTGCGCAGGGACAGGCGAACACCGGGGGGCTGTTTTTT.

This clone was seen more than once but under ten times. The J gene is TRBJ2-7, the V gene TRBV5-6; TRBD1 aligns across 8 bases. The CDR3 runs 16 residues. V dropped 1 base and J dropped 1; count of bases not matched to a gene: 7. CDR1 and CDR2 from the germline V gene are SGHDT and YYEEEE. The DNA of the CDR3 is TGTGCCAGCAGCTTGAAGTCAGGGGGCATTTCCTACGAGCAGTACTTC. It specifies CASSLKSGGISYEQYF.

The table lists this clone with a count of one. The chain carries TRBV6-5 and TRBJ1-4; no clear D. Germline V lookup: CDR1 MNHEY, CDR2 SVGAGI. CDR3 length equals 14 residues. V lost 0 bases, J lost 5 bases, and 7 bases lay in between. The CDR3 reads CASSYSQLNEKLFF. CDR3 nucleotides: TGTGCCAGCAGTTACTCCCAGTTAAATGAAAAACTGTTTTTT.

The genes are TRBV7-6 and TRBJ2-2, with 16 bases that match TRBD2. V shed 4 bases, J shed 0 bases, and the junction held 2 bases outside the gene matches. Germline V CDR1 and CDR2: SGHVS, FNYEAQ. The length of the CDR3 is 18 residues. CDR3 sequence reads: CASSSGTSGGANTGELFF. The CDR3 DNA reads as TGTGCCAGCAGCTCGGGGACTAGCGGGGGGGCGAACACCGGGGAGCTGTTTTTT.

V and J are TRBV27 and TRBJ1-4; TRBD1 aligns across 7 bases. This CDR3 is 15 amino acids long. CDR1 and CDR2 from the germline V gene are MNHEY and SMNVEV (reference sequence). V trimming: 4 bases; J trimming: 11 bases; junction bases outside the gene matches: 13. The CDR3 sequence is CASSSSDRAAGKLFF. The CDR3 DNA is TGTGCCAGCAGTTCTTCCGACAGGGCGGCGGGGAAACTGTTTTTT. The whole variable domain, filled in from reference TRBV27 and TRBJ1-4, reads EAQVTQNPRYLITVTGKKLTVTCSQNMNHEYMSWYRQDPGLGLRQIYYSMNVEVTDKGDVPEGYKVSRKEKRNFPLILESPSPNQTSLYFCASSSSDRAAGKLFFGSGTQLSVL.

J is TRBJ2-7 and V is TRBV5-7; D not resolved. TRBV5-7 is an ORF, and what it does is uncertain. The CDR3 length is 14 residues. The germline V and J ends were trimmed by 4 bases and 3 bases, with 14 bases remaining between them. CDR3 coding DNA: TGTGCCAGCAGCGGATCCGGCGGTGGCTACGAGCAGTACTTC. Encoded protein: CASSGSGGGYEQYF.

The CDR3 loop is CASSLPGQVTYEQYF. CDR3 nucleotide sequence: TGCGCCAGCAGCTTGCCGGGACAGGTGACCTACGAGCAGTACTTC. The rearrangement joins TRBV5-1 to TRBJ2-7; 8 bases fit TRBD1. V trimming: 1 base; J trimming: 2 bases; junction bases outside the gene matches: 5. The CDR3 length is 15 residues. CDR1 and CDR2 (germline): SGHRS, YFSETQ.

The chain carries TRBV19 and TRBJ1-1; D unresolved. V gave up 0 bases and J gave up 4 bases, with 9 bases separating them. Germline V gene lookup returns CDR1 LNHDA and CDR2 SQIVND (reference sequence). The CDR3 contains 14 residues. CDR3 DNA sequence: TGTGCCAGTAGTATAGAGGGCCTGAGCACTGAAGCTTTCTTT. This translates into CASSIEGLSTEAFF.

The chain combines TRBV6-5 with TRBJ2-2, with TRBD1 matching 9 bases. J lost 6 bases, V lost 5 bases, and 4 bases had no gene match. CDR3 length: 14 residues. The germline gives CDR1 MNHEY, CDR2 SVGAGI. This CDR3 is CASSGDRVAGELFF. The CDR3 DNA follows: TGTGCCAGCAGTGGGGACAGGGTGGCCGGGGAGCTGTTTTTT.

The chain joins TRBV10-2 to TRBJ2-5, with D tentatively TRBD2 (6 bases). Judging by the DNA end, TRBJ2-7 fits better; the J call may be wrong. CDR1 is WSHSY and CDR2 is SAAADI in the germline V gene. The CDR3 covers 13 residues. CDR3 in amino acids: CASSGLFRVEQYF. The DNA of the CDR3 is TGCGCCAGCAGCGGACTATTCCGAGTCGAGCAGTACTTC.

The J gene is TRBJ2-3, the V gene TRBV6-5, with D tentatively TRBD2 (5 bases). CDR3 length: 14 residues. The V end lost 8 bases, the J end lost 3 bases, and 15 bases lay between the germline ends. In germline, CDR1 is MNHEY, CDR2 SVGAGI. The CDR3 here is CASRPEGRTDTQYF. CDR3 coding DNA: TGTGCCAGCCGGCCTGAGGGTAGAACAGATACGCAGTATTTT.

This clone was seen once. The chain carries TRBV11-2 and TRBJ1-2; 7 positions match TRBD1. V was clipped by 5 bases and J by 4 bases; unmatched bases: 13. CDR3 length: 16 amino acids. Germline lookup yields CDR1 SGHAT and CDR2 FQNNGV. CDR3 nucleotide sequence: TGTGCCAGCAGCCCGATTTACGACAGGGTCGCCTATGGCTACACCTTC. The encoded protein is CASSPIYDRVAYGYTF.

V gene TRBV28 combines with J gene TRBJ2-7, with D possibly TRBD2 on 5 matching bases. CDR3 length: 15 residues. Trimming left V 6 bases short and J 4 bases short, with 19 bases between. Germline-derived CDR1 and CDR2 are MDHEN and SYDVKM. CDR3 protein: CASRSGEARPYEQYF. As DNA, the CDR3 is TGTGCCAGCAGATCCGGGGAAGCCCGCCCTTACGAGCAGTACTTC.

The V gene is TRBV28, the J gene TRBJ1-2, with 8 bases lining up with TRBD1. V shed 3 bases and J 4 bases; nucleotides not matched to a gene: 10. The CDR3 is 16 amino acids. Germline V gene sequence: CDR1 MDHEN, CDR2 SYDVKM. In DNA form, the CDR3 reads TGTGCCAGCAGTTTTTCCGGGACAGGTCCTCTCTATGGCTACACCTTC. Encoded protein: CASSFSGTGPLYGYTF.

This sequence joins TRBV9 and TRBJ1-1; no firm D call. Germline-derived CDR1 and CDR2 are SGDLS and YYNGEE. Trimming shortened V by 2 bases and J by 1 base, and 6 bases separated the two germline ends. CDR3 length equals 13 residues. The CDR3 reads CASSVGENTEAFF. For the CDR3, the DNA is TGTGCCAGCAGCGTCGGGGAGAACACTGAAGCTTTCTTT.

This chain joins TRBV7-2 and TRBJ2-1; 8 bases match TRBD2. CDR1 SGHTA and CDR2 FQGNSA come from the germline V gene. Trimming cost V 6 bases and J 3 bases; bases outside gene matches: 4. This CDR3 has 14 amino acids. CDR3 sequence (DNA): TGTGCCAGCAGGCTAGCGGGTTTCTACAATGAGCAGTTCTTC. It is translated as CASRLAGFYNEQFF.

The CDR3 sequence: CASSFYLPGQGLVGTEAFF. DNA for the CDR3: TGTGCCAGCAGTTTCTACCTTCCGGGACAGGGGTTAGTGGGCACTGAAGCTTTCTTT. This chain joins TRBV27 and TRBJ1-1; 10 bases match TRBD1. V shed 3 bases and J 4 bases; nucleotides not matched to a gene: 17. Germline values: CDR1 MNHEY, CDR2 SMNVEV (reference sequence). This CDR3 is 19 amino acids long.

This chain joins TRBV5-4 and TRBJ1-4; perhaps TRBD1 as D (5 bases). Germline-derived CDR1 and CDR2 are SGHNT and YYREEE (reference sequence). The CDR3 length is 16 residues. Trimming took 3 bases from V and 0 from J, leaving 12 bases between them. The CDR3 nucleotides read TGTGCCAGCAGCTCCCGGACACTTGCAACTAATGAAAAACTGTTTTTT. This codes for CASSSRTLATNEKLFF.

This chain connects TRBV10-3 to TRBJ1-1; 10 bases agree with TRBD1. J lost 5 bases, V lost 0 bases, and 3 bases had no gene match. The CDR3 contains 15 residues. Germline V gene lookup returns CDR1 ENHRY and CDR2 SYGVKD. The CDR3 DNA follows: TGTGCCATCAGTGAGTCGACGGGACAGGGGACTGAAGCTTTCTTT. Its translation is CAISESTGQGTEAFF.

This rearrangement joins TRBV4-3 to TRBJ2-2; TRBD1 matches 7 bases. The CDR3 is 17 residues long. Germline CDR1 reads LGHNA; CDR2 reads YSLEER. Trimming removed 0 bases from V and 7 bases from J; junction bases left unmatched: 11. The CDR3 loop is CASSQDPSRAGGGELFF. For the CDR3, the DNA is TGCGCCAGCAGCCAAGATCCTTCCAGGGCAGGGGGCGGGGAGCTGTTTTTT.